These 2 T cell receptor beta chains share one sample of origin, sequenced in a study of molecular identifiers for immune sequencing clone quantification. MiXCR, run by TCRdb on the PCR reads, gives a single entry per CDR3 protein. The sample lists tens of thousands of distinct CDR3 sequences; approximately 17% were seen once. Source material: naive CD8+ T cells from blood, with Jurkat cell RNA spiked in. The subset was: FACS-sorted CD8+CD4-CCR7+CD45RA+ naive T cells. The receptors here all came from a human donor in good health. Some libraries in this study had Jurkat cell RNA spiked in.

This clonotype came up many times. In DNA, the CDR3 is TGTGCCAGCAGTTTAGGGACTAGTATCCACGAGCAGTACTTC. It codes for CASSLGTSIHEQYF. The chain has TRBV27 and TRBJ2-7; 8 bases line up with TRBD2. This CDR3 region has 14 residues. Germline trimming cut 2 bases from V and 5 bases from J; bases unmatched to any gene: 5. From germline, CDR1 is MNHEY and CDR2 SMNVEV (reference sequence).

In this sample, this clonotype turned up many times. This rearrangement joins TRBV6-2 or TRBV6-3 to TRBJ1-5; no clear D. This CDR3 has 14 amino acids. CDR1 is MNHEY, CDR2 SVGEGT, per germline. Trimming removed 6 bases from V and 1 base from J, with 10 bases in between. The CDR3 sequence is CASRLQMSNQPQHF. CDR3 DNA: TGTGCCAGCAGGCTACAGATGAGCAATCAGCCCCAGCATTTT.